This TCR beta chain was identified in a study of OX40 agonist ivuxolimab in advanced cancers. Overall study results and limits: There was clonal expansion of CD4+ and CD8+ blood T cells by week 6 at 0.1 to 3.0 mg/kg.

The data were produced by immunoSEQ multiplex PCR, yet TCRdb's version contains in-frame clones alone and is incomplete. Of about 70,000 clones in the sample, more than 80% are singletons; the top ten hold 4% to 5%. The V gene lost 0 bases and the J gene lost 4 bases, with 21 bases spanning the gap. The CDR3 is 18 amino acids. Germline loops: CDR1 MNHEY, CDR2 SMNVEV (reference sequence). To note about this clone: Its antigen is still unknown.

The V call is TRBV27, the J call TRBJ1-1, with a possible D match to TRBD1 (6 bases). The sample was CD4+ or CD8+ T cells sorted from blood, taken in a trial of the OX40 agonist ivuxolimab. The sequence derives from an adult with an advanced solid tumor such as melanoma, head and neck, liver or kidney cancer. CDR3 sequence reads: CASSLSPGTWGRGTEAFF. Here the CDR3 DNA reads TGTGCCAGCAGTTTATCCCCCGGGACATGGGGGAGAGGCACTGAAGCTTTCTTT.